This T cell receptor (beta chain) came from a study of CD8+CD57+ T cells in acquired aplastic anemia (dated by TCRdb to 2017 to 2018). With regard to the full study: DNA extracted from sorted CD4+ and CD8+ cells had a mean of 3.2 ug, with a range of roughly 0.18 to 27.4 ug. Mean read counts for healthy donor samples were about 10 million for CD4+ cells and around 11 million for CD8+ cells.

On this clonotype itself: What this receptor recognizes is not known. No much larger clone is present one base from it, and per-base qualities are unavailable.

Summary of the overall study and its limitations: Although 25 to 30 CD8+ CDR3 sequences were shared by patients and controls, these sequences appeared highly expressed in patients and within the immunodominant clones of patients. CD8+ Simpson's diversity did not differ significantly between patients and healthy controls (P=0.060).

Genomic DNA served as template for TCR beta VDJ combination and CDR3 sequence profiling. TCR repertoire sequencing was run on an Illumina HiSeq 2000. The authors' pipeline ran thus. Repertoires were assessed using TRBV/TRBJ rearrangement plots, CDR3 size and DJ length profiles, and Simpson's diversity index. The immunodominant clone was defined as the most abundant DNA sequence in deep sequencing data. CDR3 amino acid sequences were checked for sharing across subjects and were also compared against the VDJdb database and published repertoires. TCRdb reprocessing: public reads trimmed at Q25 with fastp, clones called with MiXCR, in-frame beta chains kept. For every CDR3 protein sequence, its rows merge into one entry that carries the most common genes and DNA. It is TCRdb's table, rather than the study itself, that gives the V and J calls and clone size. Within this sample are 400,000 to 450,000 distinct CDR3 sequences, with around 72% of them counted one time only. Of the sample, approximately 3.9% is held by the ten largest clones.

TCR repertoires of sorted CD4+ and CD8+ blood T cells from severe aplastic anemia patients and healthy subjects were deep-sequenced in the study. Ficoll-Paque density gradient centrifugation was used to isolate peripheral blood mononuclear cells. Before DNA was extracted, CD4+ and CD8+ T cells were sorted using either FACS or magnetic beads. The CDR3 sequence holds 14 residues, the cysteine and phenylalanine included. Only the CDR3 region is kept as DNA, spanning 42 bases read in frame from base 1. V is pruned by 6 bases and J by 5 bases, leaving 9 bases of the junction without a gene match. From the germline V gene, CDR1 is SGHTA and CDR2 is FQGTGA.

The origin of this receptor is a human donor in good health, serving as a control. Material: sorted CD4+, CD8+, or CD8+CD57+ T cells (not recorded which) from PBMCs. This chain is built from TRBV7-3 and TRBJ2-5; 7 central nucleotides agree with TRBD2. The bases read TGTGCCAGCAGTGAACAGCGGGGAAACGAGACCCAGTACTTC. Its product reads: CASSEQRGNETQYF.